This TCR beta chain emerged from a study of cytomegalovirus exposure and HLA in healthy donors. General observations from the study: About 150 TCR beta chains were listed as cytomegalovirus-associated. Several of the most significant clusters were apparently associated with common viral pathogens in a later analysis.

Regarding this clone: Its antigen is as yet unknown.

Researchers ran the PCR with 60 Vbeta and 13 Jbeta primers. The data were produced by immunoSEQ multiplex PCR, yet TCRdb's version contains in-frame clones alone and is incomplete. The sample yields about 120,000 clones, roughly 9% seen once. The CDR3 covers 16 residues. Unmatched junction bases numbered 14, after V lost 6 bases and J lost 7 bases. Germline loops: CDR1 MGHDK, CDR2 SYGVNS. This clonotype originated in a woman in her 40s in good health and CMV-seropositive. The sample was PBMCs. The J gene is TRBJ1-1, the V gene TRBV25-1; 10 nucleotides line up with TRBD1. The CDR3 DNA follows: TGTGCCAGCAGCCAGACAGGGGGCGCGGGATTAGGTGAAGCTTTCTTT. Its protein product is CASSQTGGAGLGEAFF.